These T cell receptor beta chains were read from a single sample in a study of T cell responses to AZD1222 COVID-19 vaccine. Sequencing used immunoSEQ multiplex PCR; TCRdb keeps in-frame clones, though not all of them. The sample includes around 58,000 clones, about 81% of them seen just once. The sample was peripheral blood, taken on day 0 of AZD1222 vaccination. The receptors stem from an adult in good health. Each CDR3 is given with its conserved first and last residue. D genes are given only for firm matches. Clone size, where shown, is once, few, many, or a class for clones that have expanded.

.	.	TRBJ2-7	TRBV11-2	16	CASSAGGGSTGVEQYF	TGTGCCAGCAGCGCCGGGGGCGGGAGCACAGGGGTCGAGCAGTACTTC
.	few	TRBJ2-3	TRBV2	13	CASRTLDTDTQYF	TGTGCCAGCAGAACACTAGATACAGATACGCAGTATTTT
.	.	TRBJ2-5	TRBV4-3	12	CASSQEGETQYF	TGCGCCAGCAGCCAAGAAGGGGAGACCCAGTACTTC
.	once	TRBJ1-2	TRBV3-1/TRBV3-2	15	CASSQDRGVGHGYTF	TGTGCCAGCAGCCAAGATCGTGGGGTCGGGCATGGCTACACCTTC
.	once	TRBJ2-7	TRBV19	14	CASSPAGFRYEQYF	TGTGCCAGTAGCCCGGCCGGGTTTCGGTACGAGCAGTACTTC
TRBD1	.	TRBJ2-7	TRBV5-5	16	CASSLAPRQGPYEQYF	TGTGCCAGCAGCTTGGCCCCGAGACAGGGGCCCTACGAGCAGTACTTC
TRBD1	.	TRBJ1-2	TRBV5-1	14	CASSPRTGTYGYTF	TGCGCCAGCAGCCCCCGGACAGGGACCTATGGCTACACCTTC
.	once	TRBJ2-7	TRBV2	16	CASSQEGGSGLYEQYF	TGTGCCAGCAGCCAGGAAGGAGGGAGTGGGCTCTACGAGCAGTACTTC
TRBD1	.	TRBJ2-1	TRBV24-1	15	CATSDPGQPYNEQFF	TGTGCCACCAGTGATCCGGGACAGCCCTACAATGAGCAGTTCTTC
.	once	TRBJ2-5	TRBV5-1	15	CASSLQVGYQETQYF	TGCGCCAGCAGCTTGCAGGTCGGGTACCAAGAGACCCAGTACTTC
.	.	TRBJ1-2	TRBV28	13	CASSSGALYGYTF	TGTGCCAGCAGTTCGGGAGCCCTCTATGGCTACACCTTC
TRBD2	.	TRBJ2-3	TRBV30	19	CAWSPGGIAGAYPRDTQYF	TGTGCCTGGAGTCCCGGGGGAATAGCGGGGGCTTACCCCCGAGATACGCAGTATTTT
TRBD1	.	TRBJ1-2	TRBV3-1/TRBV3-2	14	CASSQGQRPEGYTF	TGTGCCAGCAGCCAGGGACAGCGTCCGGAAGGCTACACCTTC
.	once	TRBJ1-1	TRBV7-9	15	CASSLVGPLNTEAFF	TGTGCCAGCAGCTTAGTCGGACCCTTGAACACTGAAGCTTTCTTT
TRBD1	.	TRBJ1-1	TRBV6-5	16	CASSYGGGQGRTEAFF	TGTGCCAGCAGTTACGGAGGGGGACAGGGACGCACTGAAGCTTTCTTT
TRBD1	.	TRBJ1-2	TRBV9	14	CASSARGQSYGYTF	TGTGCCAGCAGCGCGAGGGGGCAAAGCTATGGCTACACCTTC
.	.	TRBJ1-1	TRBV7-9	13	CASSPLGNTEAFF	TGTGCCAGCAGCCCCTTGGGAAACACTGAAGCTTTCTTT
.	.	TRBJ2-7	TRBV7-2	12	CASSFRGYEQYF	TGTGCCAGCAGCTTCCGGGGTTACGAGCAGTACTTC
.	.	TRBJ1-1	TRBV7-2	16	CASSGHQVGVNTEAFF	TGTGCCAGCAGCGGGCACCAAGTCGGGGTGAACACTGAAGCTTTCTTT